This T cell receptor (beta chain) was identified during a study of technical replicates of blood from several donors. Sequenced by immunoSEQ multiplex PCR; TCRdb stores in-frame clones only, minus some. The sample yields roughly 79,000 clones, nearly 96% seen once. This CDR3 region has 19 residues. After removal of 5 bases from V and 2 bases from J, the junction contained 15 bases not matched to a gene. Germline V gene lookup returns CDR1 MDHEN and CDR2 SYDVKM. The material sequenced was T cells isolated from PBMCs. The clonotype comes from a human donor in good health. The rearrangement uses TRBV28 and TRBJ1-1, with 12 bases fitting TRBD1. The CDR3 DNA is TGTGCCAGCAGTGGGGGACAGGGGGCTTACTATGGTGGTAACACTGAAGCTTTCTTT. Amino acids: CASSGGQGAYYGGNTEAFF.